The 24 T cell receptor beta chains below come from one sample, sequenced in a study of cytomegalovirus exposure and HLA in healthy donors. Amplification used 60 Vbeta primers and 13 Jbeta primers. Repertoires were generated with immunoSEQ multiplex PCR, while TCRdb's copy carries only in-frame clones and drops some. The sample includes approximately 130,000 clones, more than 70% of them seen just once. Sequencing was performed on PBMCs. The receptors were sampled from a woman aged 25 to 39 in good health and CMV-seropositive.

The chain recombines TRBV28 with TRBJ2-1; D uncertain. V dropped 4 bases and J dropped 7 bases, with 8 bases sitting between them. Germline-derived CDR1 and CDR2 are MDHEN and SYDVKM. This CDR3 has 12 residues. CDR3 protein: CASSYAGNEQFF. In DNA, the CDR3 is TGTGCCAGCAGTTACGCCGGGAATGAGCAGTTCTTC.

The chain links TRBV2 to TRBJ1-3; D is perhaps TRBD1 (5 bases). V lost 10 bases and J lost 2, with 15 bases in between. This CDR3 is built from 14 residues. Per the germline V gene, CDR1 is SNHLY and CDR2 is FYNNEI. The CDR3 coding sequence is TGTGCCACCCAAGGGGTGGGCACTGGAAACACCATATATTTT. It codes for CATQGVGTGNTIYF.

The V gene is TRBV28, the J gene TRBJ2-1, with D perhaps matching TRBD1 (7 bases). This CDR3 is built from 16 residues. Germline assignment: CDR1 MDHEN and CDR2 SYDVKM. The V and J ends lost 4 bases and 8 bases respectively, with 21 bases between them. The chain's CDR3 is CASSYLPAGGRDEQFF. The CDR3 region has the DNA TGTGCCAGCAGTTATCTCCCGGCAGGGGGGAGAGATGAGCAGTTCTTC.

The V gene is TRBV28, the J gene TRBJ1-5; the D is unclear. Trimming pared 8 bases from V and 3 bases from J, leaving 8 bases between. Germline CDR1 reads MDHEN; CDR2 reads SYDVKM. This CDR3 spans 12 amino acids. CDR3 sequence (DNA): TGTGCCAGCGGGGAGGACAATCAGCCCCAGCATTTT. It is translated as CASGEDNQPQHF.

For this clone: Its ends do not fully match the called genes, so a read error is possible. The V and J genes are TRBV7-9 and TRBJ2-1, with TRBD2 matching 10 bases. CDR1 and CDR2 from the germline V gene are SEHNR and FQNEAQ (reference sequence). The CDR3 is 16 residues long. CDR3 bases: TGTGCTAGCAATCCTGGGAGCGGGAGGGCCTTGGATGAGCAGTTCTTC. Translated, it gives CASNPGSGRALDEQFF.

A word on this clone: The same CDR3 is also encoded by other DNA sequences in this sample. The CDR3 reads CASSPTGNTEAFF. The DNA for the CDR3 is TGTGCCAGCTCACCGACAGGGAACACTGAAGCTTTCTTT. The chain has TRBV18 and TRBJ1-1; a weak D match, TRBD1 (6 bases). Germline values: CDR1 KGHSH, CDR2 LQKENI. V was trimmed by 3 bases and J by 1 base, leaving 6 bases between them. The CDR3 has 13 amino acids. The full variable domain, its missing parts supplied by reference TRBV18 and TRBJ1-1, is NAGVMQNPRHLVRRRGQEARLRCSPMKGHSHVYWYRQLPEEGLKFMVYLQKENIIDESGMPKERFSAEFPKEGPSILRIQQVVRGDSAAYFCASSPTGNTEAFFGQGTRLTVV.

The gene calls are TRBV6-5 and TRBJ1-2, with D maybe TRBD1 (5 bases). The V gene's germline CDR1 is MNHEY and CDR2 SVGAGI. This CDR3 is 13 amino acids long. V lost 6 bases, J lost 9 bases, and 17 bases lay in between. The CDR3 is CASSVGGEGSYTF. CDR3 bases: TGTGCCAGCAGCGTCGGGGGTGAAGGGAGCTACACCTTC.

CDR3 DNA sequence: TGTGCCAGCAGTTCCTGGACAGGGGGCCCGAAAGCCAAAAACATTCAGTACTTC. Translation gives CASSSWTGGPKAKNIQYF. This rearrangement joins TRBV27 to TRBJ2-4; TRBD1 aligns across 11 bases. The CDR3 is made up of 18 amino acids. The germline CDR1 and CDR2 sequences are MNHEY and SMNVEV (reference sequence). The V and J ends lost 4 bases and 0 bases, in that order; junction bases with no gene match: 8.

The rearrangement joins TRBV7-8 to TRBJ1-1; D is possibly TRBD1 (6 bases). Trimming left V 5 bases short and J 6 bases short, with 13 bases between. Germline V gives CDR1 SGHVS, CDR2 FQNEAQ. This CDR3 has 13 amino acids. DNA for the CDR3: TGTGCCAGCAGCATAAGGGGGGGGCCTGAAGCTTTCTTT. Its translation is CASSIRGGPEAFF.

This sequence joins TRBV11-2 and TRBJ2-1; TRBD2 matches 10 bases. Trimming cost V 1 base and J 6 bases; bases outside gene matches: 9. CDR1 and CDR2 (germline): SGHAT, FQNNGV. This CDR3 contains 17 residues. CDR3 sequence reads: CASSLVLSGRSSNEQFF. The CDR3 DNA is TGTGCCAGCAGCTTAGTCCTTAGCGGGAGGAGTTCCAATGAGCAGTTCTTC.

This clone was counted once. Here the CDR3 reads CASSLSSGSNTGELFF. The CDR3 DNA follows: TGTGCCAGCAGCTTAAGCAGCGGGTCGAACACCGGGGAGCTGTTTTTT. The V call is TRBV11-2, the J call TRBJ2-2; TRBD2 might be the D (6 bases). The V end was cut by 2 bases, the J end by 0 bases, with 10 bases between. The CDR3 spans 16 residues. The germline CDR1 and CDR2 sequences are SGHAT and FQNNGV. The whole variable domain, remainder taken from reference TRBV11-2 and TRBJ2-2, is EAGVAQSPRYKIIEKRQSVAFWCNPISGHATLYWYQQILGQGPKLLIQFQNNGVVDDSQLPKDRFSAERLKGVDSTLKIQPAKLEDSAVYLCASSLSSGSNTGELFFGEGSRLTVL.

The chain has TRBV28 and TRBJ2-7, with 7 bases matching TRBD1. V gave up 3 bases and J gave up 2 bases; unmatched junction bases: 4. This CDR3 region has 14 residues. The germline gives CDR1 MDHEN, CDR2 SYDVKM. The CDR3 loop is CASSLRQGAYEQYF. The CDR3 DNA follows: TGTGCCAGCAGTTTGCGGCAGGGGGCCTACGAGCAGTACTTC.

J is TRBJ1-2 and V is TRBV4-1; 9 bases fit TRBD1. The CDR3 loop spans 16 amino acids. Per germline, CDR1 MGHRA and CDR2 YSYEKL. V was clipped by 1 base and J by 4 bases; unmatched bases: 7. CDR3 nucleotides: TGCGCCAGCAGCCAAGTTGGGACAGGGCTTAGCTATGGCTACACCTTC. Its translation is CASSQVGTGLSYGYTF.

This clone showed up just a few times. The V gene is TRBV10-1, the J gene TRBJ2-3; TRBD2 is a possible D gene (6 bases). The germline V and J ends were trimmed by 0 bases and 5 bases, with 9 bases remaining between them. CDR3 length: 14 residues. Germline-derived CDR1 and CDR2 are WNHNN and SYGVQD (reference sequence). CDR3 in DNA: TGCGCCAGCAGTGAGTCGTATAGCGGAGATACGCAGTATTTT. Its translation: CASSESYSGDTQYF.

This clone was detected only a few times. The CDR3 is CASSTGYEQYF. The CDR3 DNA is TGTGCCAGCAGCACTGGTTACGAGCAGTACTTC. The V and J genes are TRBV7-9 and TRBJ2-7; D gene ambiguous. This CDR3 spans 11 amino acids. With 5 bases removed from V and 4 bases from J, the gap between germline ends came to 6 bases. CDR1 is SEHNR, CDR2 FQNEAQ, per germline (reference sequence).

The chain is built from TRBV5-4 and TRBJ1-4, with 9 positions matching TRBD1. The J segment lost 7 bases and the V segment lost 4 bases, leaving 5 bases of the junction unmatched. CDR3 length: 14 amino acids. Germline CDR1 and CDR2: SGHNT and YYREEE (reference sequence). CDR3: CASSPGQGGEKLFF. The CDR3 nucleotides read TGTGCCAGCAGCCCGGGACAGGGTGGTGAAAAACTGTTTTTT.

The chain has TRBV6-4 and TRBJ2-2, with D hard to call. Trimming shortened V by 5 bases and J by 3 bases, and 10 bases separated the two germline ends. The CDR3 has 14 residues. In germline, CDR1 is MRHNA, CDR2 SNTAGT. The CDR3, as DNA: TGTGCCAGCAGTCGCTTTGCGGACACCGGGGAGCTGTTTTTT. It translates to CASSRFADTGELFF.

V gene TRBV13 combines with J gene TRBJ1-1; D is perhaps TRBD1 (6 bases). The germline V gene has CDR1 PRHDT and CDR2 FYEKMQ (reference sequence). V gave up 5 bases and J gave up 7 bases, with 14 bases separating them. CDR3 length: 13 amino acids. The DNA of the CDR3 is TGTGCCAGCAGCCCCCCGGGACACTTTGAAGCTTTCTTT. Translated: CASSPPGHFEAFF.

The CDR3 DNA sequence: TGCGCCAGCCGACTAGCGCCCTTCCAAGAGACCCAGTACTTC. Translation gives CASRLAPFQETQYF. This chain joins TRBV4-1 and TRBJ2-5; the match to TRBD2 covers 8 bases. The CDR3 loop spans 14 amino acids. Trimming took 8 bases from V and 1 from J; bases not matched to a gene: 6. Germline CDR1 and CDR2: MGHRA and YSYEKL.

The chain's CDR3 is CASSLDRETQYF. The CDR3 nucleotides are TGCGCCAGCAGCTTGGACCGGGAGACCCAGTACTTC. This chain links TRBV5-1 with TRBJ2-5; D gene unclear. The CDR3 has 12 amino acids. With 0 bases removed from V and 5 bases from J, the gap between germline ends came to 5 bases. Per the germline V gene, CDR1 is SGHRS and CDR2 is YFSETQ.

This clone was detected only once. The V and J genes are TRBV10-3 and TRBJ1-1; 7 bases match TRBD1. The CDR3 sequence is 19 residues long. Trimming at V came to 6 bases and at J to 0 bases, leaving 19 bases not matched to a gene. From germline, CDR1 is ENHRY and CDR2 SYGVKD. The CDR3 protein is CAIRPTGTVSDRLNTEAFF. DNA of the CDR3: TGTGCCATCAGGCCGACAGGGACGGTCTCAGACCGGTTGAACACTGAAGCTTTCTTT.

The DNA of the CDR3 is TGTGCCAGCAGCTTAATCCATCACTATAGCACAGATACGCAGTATTTT. Translation gives CASSLIHHYSTDTQYF. V gene TRBV5-4 combines with J gene TRBJ2-3; no firm D call. This CDR3 has 16 amino acids. V shed 2 bases and J shed 0 bases, with 13 bases lying between them. In germline, CDR1 is SGHNT, CDR2 YYREEE (reference sequence).

This chain uses TRBV29-1 with TRBJ2-7; tentatively, D is TRBD1 (6 bases). Between the trimmed V and J ends, which lost 4 bases and 5 bases, there was a span of 15 bases. The CDR3 extends over 13 amino acids. Germline V CDR1 and CDR2: SQVTM, ANQGSEA. The CDR3 coding sequence is TGCAGCGTTGTTTATACAGGGTCCGACGAGCAGTACTTC. Translating it yields CSVVYTGSDEQYF.

V and J are TRBV5-5 and TRBJ1-4, with D unresolved. V was shortened by 0 bases and J by 5 bases, with 8 bases between the two germline ends. Germline V CDR1 and CDR2: SGHKS, YYEKEE (reference sequence). The CDR3 length is 14 residues. The CDR3 reads CASSLGVGNEKLFF. Written as DNA, the CDR3 is TGTGCCAGCAGCTTGGGGGTGGGCAATGAAAAACTGTTTTTT.